Listed here are 14 T cell receptor beta chains from one sample, sequenced in a study of Graves' ophthalmopathy and Graves' hyperthyroidism. Investigators amplified TCR beta CDR3 regions from RNA transcripts. Second-round multiplex PCR came after first-round RT-PCR with HTBI primers. TCRdb re-called the multiplex PCR reads with MiXCR, one entry per CDR3 protein. The sample includes about 1.2 million distinct CDR3 sequences, around a third of them seen just once. Sequencing was carried out using peripheral blood or thyroid tissue (not recorded which). The receptors derive from an adult man with Graves' hyperthyroidism.

Concerning this clonotype: At one boundary the junction diverges from the germline segment, which might be a read error. V is TRBV6-6 and J is TRBJ1-5, with D perhaps TRBD1 (6 bases). The CDR3 runs to 11 residues. Germline V lookup: CDR1 MNHNY, CDR2 SVGAGI (reference sequence). The CDR3 DNA sequence: TGTGTCAGCAGTTCGCCGGGGGGCGAGCATTTT. It yields the protein CVSSSPGGEHF.

This clonotype has ten or more counts. This chain joins TRBV5-1 and TRBJ1-2; D is uncertain. V was cut by 0 bases and J by 0 bases, with 12 bases left in between. The CDR3 totals 16 residues. CDR1 SGHRS and CDR2 YFSETQ come from the germline V gene. The CDR3 bases are TGCGCCAGCAGCTTGGTTGGACGGAAAGCTAACTATGGCTACACCTTC. Translation gives CASSLVGRKANYGYTF.

The chain combines TRBV7-9 with TRBJ2-2; D might be TRBD1 (6 bases). Trimming removed 4 bases from V and 1 base from J, with 10 bases in between. This CDR3 spans 15 amino acids. Germline assignment: CDR1 SEHNR and CDR2 FQNEAQ (reference sequence). The DNA for the CDR3 is TGTGCCAGCAGCTCATTCAGGGGGAACACCGGGGAGCTGTTTTTT. It yields the protein CASSSFRGNTGELFF. The complete variable domain, with remaining parts taken from reference TRBV7-9 and TRBJ2-2, reads DTGVSQNPRHKITKRGQNVTFRCDPISEHNRLYWYRQTLGQGPEFLTYFQNEAQLEKSRLLSDRFSAERPKGSFSTLEIQRTEQGDSAMYLCASSSFRGNTGELFFGEGSRLTVL.

The sample holds many counts of this clonotype. The CDR3 DNA reads TGCAGTGCACCTAAGACAGGGGATAATCAGCCCCAGCATTTT. Its protein is CSAPKTGDNQPQHF. The chain uses TRBV20-1 and TRBJ1-5; 8 bases align to TRBD1. V gave up 6 bases and J gave up 4 bases; unmatched junction bases: 8. Germline CDR1 and CDR2: DFQATT and SNEGSKA (reference sequence). The CDR3 is 14 amino acids.

This clonotype was detected ten times or more. The V gene is TRBV10-3, the J gene TRBJ1-5, with 9 positions matching TRBD1. In germline, CDR1 is ENHRY, CDR2 SYGVKD. CDR3 length equals 14 residues. V was pared by 4 bases and J by 6 bases, with 4 bases of the junction left unmatched. This chain's CDR3 is CAISGTGEVQPQHF. Written as DNA, the CDR3 is TGTGCCATCAGTGGGACAGGGGAGGTTCAGCCCCAGCATTTT.

This clonotype has a handful of counts. The rearrangement joins TRBV6-5 to TRBJ1-4; TRBD1 matches at 10 bases. Germline CDR1 MNHEY, CDR2 SVGAGI. The CDR3 is made up of 15 amino acids. V was clipped by 6 bases and J by 5 bases; unmatched bases: 6. The CDR3 here is CASRQDRGTNEKLFF. Written as DNA, the CDR3 is TGTGCCAGCAGGCAGGACAGGGGGACGAATGAAAAACTGTTTTTT.

V is TRBV5-1 and J is TRBJ2-7; 8 bases agree with TRBD1. Losses at the gene ends were 4 bases for V and 4 bases for J; bases not matched to a gene: 7. Germline CDR1 is SGHRS and CDR2 is YFSETQ. The length of the CDR3 is 14 residues. This CDR3 reads CASSKRTGQYEQYF. CDR3 nucleotide sequence: TGCGCCAGCAGCAAAAGGACAGGGCAGTACGAGCAGTACTTC. Based on the CDR3 plus reference TRBV5-1 and TRBJ2-7, the full variable domain is KAGVTQTPRYLIKTRGQQVTLSCSPISGHRSVSWYQQTPGQGLQFLFEYFSETQRNKGNFPGRFSGRQFSNSRSEMNVSTLELGDSALYLCASSKRTGQYEQYFGPGTRLTVT.

The rearrangement links TRBV11-2 to TRBJ1-4, with D unclear. Germline assignment: CDR1 SGHAT and CDR2 FQNNGV. This CDR3 has 14 amino acids. Between the trimmed V and J ends, which lost 2 bases and 8 bases, there was a span of 12 bases. The CDR3 DNA sequence: TGTGCCAGCAGCTTAATGGAGGGTGGGGAAAAACTGTTTTTT. It yields the protein CASSLMEGGEKLFF. Full variable domain (remainder filled in from reference TRBV11-2 and TRBJ1-4): EAGVAQSPRYKIIEKRQSVAFWCNPISGHATLYWYQQILGQGPKLLIQFQNNGVVDDSQLPKDRFSAERLKGVDSTLKIQPAKLEDSAVYLCASSLMEGGEKLFFGSGTQLSVL.

The table lists this clonotype with a few counts. The chain employs TRBV29-1 and TRBJ2-7, with D perhaps TRBD1 or TRBD2 (6 bases each). Between the trimmed V and J ends, which lost 4 bases and 1 base, there was a span of 20 bases. Germline V gene sequence: CDR1 SQVTM, CDR2 ANQGSEA. The CDR3 spans 16 residues. CDR3: CSVAEGGSYGSYEQYF. The DNA for the CDR3 is TGCAGCGTTGCTGAGGGGGGCAGTTACGGTTCCTACGAGCAGTACTTC.

This clonotype was observed at least ten times. V is TRBV9 and J is TRBJ1-1; possibly TRBD1 for D (5 bases). There are 14 residues in the CDR3. The V end lost 0 bases, the J end lost 3 bases, and 9 bases lay between the germline ends. Germline V lookup: CDR1 SGDLS, CDR2 YYNGEE. CDR3: CASSVDEGYTEAFF. CDR3 DNA sequence: TGTGCCAGCAGCGTAGATGAGGGGTACACTGAAGCTTTCTTT.

The V call is TRBV27, the J call TRBJ2-7; possible D gene TRBD1, 5 bases. Trimming took off 3 bases at V and 5 bases at J, with 11 bases between the two ends. Germline-derived CDR1 and CDR2 are MNHEY and SMNVEV (reference sequence). The CDR3 consists of 13 residues. Written as DNA, the CDR3 is TGTGCCAGCAGTTTCAGGGTAACACACGAGCAGTACTTC. Protein sequence: CASSFRVTHEQYF.

This clonotype was detected ten times or more. This rearrangement joins TRBV29-1 to TRBJ1-2; 9 bases are shared with TRBD1. With 4 bases clipped from V and 4 bases from J, the junction kept 7 bases outside the gene matches. The CDR3 runs 14 residues. The germline V gene has CDR1 SQVTM and CDR2 ANQGSEA. CDR3 DNA sequence: TGCAGCGTTGTCAAACAGGGGGCCTCCTATGGCTACACCTTC. This sequence encodes CSVVKQGASYGYTF.

The table lists this clonotype with many counts. The genes are TRBV6-5 and TRBJ2-6; 12 bases agree with TRBD1. Germline assignment: CDR1 MNHEY and CDR2 SVGAGI. The ends lost 8 bases at V and 0 bases at J; junction bases unmatched: 8. The CDR3 covers 18 residues. The CDR3, as DNA: TGTGCCAGCCGGGGCCCGGGACAGGGGGCCTCTGGGGCCAACGTCCTGACTTTC. Translated: CASRGPGQGASGANVLTF.

This clonotype was seen only once. A read error may account for a junction end that differs from germline. The chain couples TRBV5-5 to TRBJ2-5, with 9 bases lining up with TRBD2. Germline CDR1 is SGHKS and CDR2 is YYEKEE (reference sequence). The CDR3 consists of 17 residues. The DNA for the CDR3 is TGTACCAGCAGCTTGATCGGCGGGGGGGCAGGTCTGGAGACCCAGTACTTC. This sequence encodes CTSSLIGGGAGLETQYF.